This TCR beta chain was obtained from a study of blood T cell repertoires in COVID-19 (dated by TCRdb to the early 2020s). Context from the whole study: Samples covering the acute and convalescent phases of COVID-19 were provided by collaborators in the United States, Italy and Spain. The samples were drawn from the first 160 participants of the ongoing ImmuneRACE study and from some 1,300 subjects provided by 6 global collaborators. The material from the prospective study consisted of cDNA or gDNA derived from T cells, B-cell-depleted T cells, or PBMCs. A freely available public database, intended as a resource for researchers studying the immune response to SARS-CoV-2, is where the repertoires were released. A de-identified subject ID, COVID-19 status, age in years and sex were almost always included in the sample metadata. Deeply sampled blood TCRbeta repertoires from subjects exposed to, actively infected with, or recovered from COVID-19 were included in the dataset. Where available, HLA class I and class II types were taken from metadata supplied by the sample provider and were not determined by assay-based typing.

Overall study outcomes, separate from this receptor: The amount of clinical and demographic metadata varied by source and participant and was provided uncurated.

A distance of 13 bases separates the germline ends of V and J, which lose 5 bases and 1 base respectively. From the germline V gene, CDR1 is SGHTA and CDR2 is FQGTGA. The CDR3 runs 15 residues from the cysteine to the phenylalanine. Only the CDR3 region is kept as DNA, spanning 45 bases read in frame from base 1. As concerns this clone: The specificity of this receptor is unknown. The record has no base qualities; no much larger clone is one base away.

TCRbeta CDR3 regions were amplified from genomic DNA using the immunoSEQ Assay, a bias-controlled multiplex PCR. In the original analysis: The number of nucleated cells in each sample was estimated from the amplification of reference gene primers within the assay. Sequence reads were collapsed and filtered to measure the absolute abundance of every unique TCRbeta CDR3 rearrangement. For each sample, productive Simpson clonality was calculated as the square root of Simpson's diversity index over productive rearrangements. The clones in this table, taken by TCRdb from immuneACCESS, are in-frame only. Not every clone is retained; where verified, under half of the shortfall comes from an unresolved V gene, and the cause of the rest is unknown. For V, J and clone size, that table is used; D and trimming come from the DNA. This sample gives roughly 68,000 clones in total; about 87% of them show up just once. Less than 7.5% of the sample goes to the ten largest clones.

The collaborating institutions used their own protocols to collect whole blood in K2EDTA tubes. For TCRbeta analysis, collaborators shipped samples in one of three forms: frozen whole blood, isolated PBMCs, or DNA extracted from either of those sample types. The rearranged segments are TRBV7-3 and TRBJ2-3; tentative D gene TRBD2, with 5 bases matching. The source material was peripheral blood. The receptor's source is an elderly woman with active COVID-19. The sequenced DNA is TGTGCCAGCAGCCAAAATCCCGGGGGCACAGATACGCAGTATTTT. This translates into CASSQNPGGTDTQYF.